The source of this T cell receptor (beta chain) is a study of cytomegalovirus exposure and HLA in healthy donors. The PCR ran on 60 Vbeta and 13 Jbeta primers. Original methodology: Roughly 10 million shared chains were among about 80 million unique TCR beta chains counted in a later analysis. The repertoire was sequenced with immunoSEQ multiplex PCR; TCRdb's copy has only in-frame clones and lacks some. That table furnishes V, J and clone size, whereas the DNA furnished D and trimming. The data contain 110,000 to 150,000 clones, less than 80% of them singletons. On this clone: The target antigen is unknown.

V lost 7 bases and J lost 6; bases outside the gene matches: 10. Germline loops: CDR1 MNHNY, CDR2 SVGAGI (reference sequence). CDR3 size: 15 residues. Study-wide findings and caveats: A list of 150 or so TCR beta chains associated with cytomegalovirus was given. Reports indicate that TCR beta sequences accurately predicted the HLA-A and HLA-B alleles of most subjects. Reportedly, fewer N-insertions than the roughly 700-donor mean appeared in an Asian-associated ancestry cluster in a later analysis.

The sequencing input was PBMCs. The receptor was isolated from a woman in her forties or fifties in good health and CMV-seropositive. The chain links TRBV6-6 to TRBJ1-5, with 9 bases matching TRBD1. CDR3 nucleotide sequence: TGTGCCAGCACCCTGGGCGGGACAGGGACTCAGCCCCAGCATTTT. Protein sequence: CASTLGGTGTQPQHF.